This TCR beta chain was documented in a study of regulatory T cells in long-lasting Graves disease. CDR3 regions were amplified by Arm-PCR using iRepertoire HTBI primers to build TCR beta libraries. TCRdb recomputed calls from the multiplex PCR reads with MiXCR, one row per CDR3 protein. The data hold about 470,000 distinct CDR3 sequences, with 20% to 25% observed a single time. Noted time point: persistent/refractory GD, antithyroid drugs over 5 years with positive TRAb. PBMCs provided the RNA from which the TCR library was made. This clonotype was recorded at least ten times. The V end lost 5 bases, the J end lost 1 base, and 8 bases lay between the germline ends. Germline V gene sequence: CDR1 MRHNA, CDR2 SNTAGT. There are 13 residues in the CDR3.

This chain links TRBV6-4 with TRBJ1-1; D is unclear. This receptor was identified in a female donor with Graves disease. The starting material was peripheral blood mononuclear cells (PBMCs), obtained when the disease was refractory, from a patient treated with antithyroid drugs. The CDR3 is CASSKHPNTEAFF. In nucleotides, the CDR3 is TGTGCCAGCAGTAAGCATCCGAACACTGAAGCTTTCTTT.